A selection of T cell receptor beta chains follows, all from one sample in a study of T cell responses to AZD1222 COVID-19 vaccine. Clones were read by immunoSEQ multiplex PCR, and TCRdb kept only the in-frame ones, dropping some. Among fewer than 30,000 clones, 85% to 90% were seen once, and the ten largest hold almost 8%. Sequenced material: peripheral blood, taken 28 days after the second AZD1222 dose. The receptor source for this set is an adult who received the AZD1222 COVID-19 vaccine. The CDR3 runs from the conserved cysteine through the conserved F or W. Fields, in order: J gene, D gene, V gene, clone size, CDR3 DNA, CDR3 protein. A D gene is named only where the DNA matches it firmly. Only part of the rows carry a size: once, few, many, or a class if the clone is expanded.

j_gene: TRBJ1-1
d_gene: NA
v_gene: TRBV24-1
abundance: NA
CDR3nt: TGTGCCACCAGTGATCATCGTGGGGGGGGGAGCGAAGCTTTCTTT
CDR3aa: CATSDHRGGGSEAFF

j_gene: TRBJ1-2
d_gene: TRBD1
v_gene: TRBV18
abundance: NA
CDR3nt: TGTGCCAGCTCACAGGACAGGGAAAGGACTAACTATGGCTACACCTTC
CDR3aa: CASSQDRERTNYGYTF

j_gene: TRBJ1-1
d_gene: TRBD1
v_gene: TRBV5-6
abundance: NA
CDR3nt: TGTGCCAGCAGCTTGGTTTATACAGGGGTGAACACTGAAGCTTTCTTT
CDR3aa: CASSLVYTGVNTEAFF

j_gene: TRBJ2-3
d_gene: NA
v_gene: TRBV11-2
abundance: NA
CDR3nt: TGTGCCAGCAGCTTTGTACAGAACTTTCTCACAGATACGCAGTATTTT
CDR3aa: CASSFVQNFLTDTQYF

j_gene: TRBJ2-1
d_gene: TRBD2
v_gene: TRBV7-9
abundance: NA
CDR3nt: TGTGCCAGCAGCTTTACGGGAGGGCCGCTGAATGAGCAGTTCTTC
CDR3aa: CASSFTGGPLNEQFF

j_gene: TRBJ2-3
d_gene: NA
v_gene: TRBV5-4
abundance: NA
CDR3nt: TGTGCCAGCAGCTTTTCACGGGATACGCAGTATTTT
CDR3aa: CASSFSRDTQYF

j_gene: TRBJ1-5
d_gene: NA
v_gene: TRBV7-2
abundance: NA
CDR3nt: TGTGCCAGCAGCCACCCCGGGGGAAATCAGCCCCAGCATTTT
CDR3aa: CASSHPGGNQPQHF

j_gene: TRBJ2-3
d_gene: NA
v_gene: TRBV28
abundance: once
CDR3nt: TGTGCCAGCCGGACCGGCACAGATACGCAGTATTTT
CDR3aa: CASRTGTDTQYF

j_gene: TRBJ1-2
d_gene: TRBD1
v_gene: TRBV19
abundance: NA
CDR3nt: TGTGCCAGTAGTATAATGGGACAGGGTAACTATGGCTACACCTTC
CDR3aa: CASSIMGQGNYGYTF

j_gene: TRBJ1-2
d_gene: NA
v_gene: TRBV9
abundance: once
CDR3nt: TGTGCCAGCAGCGCCTCTAACTATGGCTACACCTTC
CDR3aa: CASSASNYGYTF

j_gene: TRBJ1-2
d_gene: NA
v_gene: TRBV30
abundance: NA
CDR3nt: TGTGCCTGGAGTGTAAGCGGGGTCTCTTTCCATGGCTACACCTTC
CDR3aa: CAWSVSGVSFHGYTF

j_gene: TRBJ1-5
d_gene: NA
v_gene: TRBV10-1
abundance: NA
CDR3nt: TGCGCCAGCAGTATGGCGGTGGGCAGGATCAATCAGCCCCAGCATTTT
CDR3aa: CASSMAVGRINQPQHF

j_gene: TRBJ2-5
d_gene: NA
v_gene: TRBV18
abundance: NA
CDR3nt: TGTGCCAGCTCACCCCAGGGAGAGACCCAGTACTTC
CDR3aa: CASSPQGETQYF

j_gene: TRBJ2-1
d_gene: NA
v_gene: TRBV4-1
abundance: NA
CDR3nt: TGCGCCAGCAGCCAATCCTGGGGGCCGTACAATGAGCAGTTCTTC
CDR3aa: CASSQSWGPYNEQFF

j_gene: TRBJ1-1
d_gene: TRBD1
v_gene: TRBV28
abundance: NA
CDR3nt: TGTGCCACCAAGGGGGCTGGCGTCGGCACTGAAGCTTTCTTT
CDR3aa: CATKGAGVGTEAFF

j_gene: TRBJ1-1
d_gene: NA
v_gene: TRBV6-2/TRBV6-3
abundance: NA
CDR3nt: TGTGCCAGCAGTTTTTTAACTACAGCGAACACTGAAGCTTTCTTT
CDR3aa: CASSFLTTANTEAFF

j_gene: TRBJ2-2
d_gene: NA
v_gene: TRBV7-8
abundance: NA
CDR3nt: TGTGCCAGCAGCATACACGACACCGGGGAGCTGTTTTTT
CDR3aa: CASSIHDTGELFF

j_gene: TRBJ2-7
d_gene: NA
v_gene: TRBV18
abundance: NA
CDR3nt: TGTGCCAGCTCACCACCCCAGGACACCTACGAGCAGTACTTC
CDR3aa: CASSPPQDTYEQYF

j_gene: TRBJ2-6
d_gene: NA
v_gene: TRBV3-1/TRBV3-2
abundance: NA
CDR3nt: TGTGCCAGCAGCCCTTCATCCTCTGGGGCCAACGTCCTGACTTTC
CDR3aa: CASSPSSSGANVLTF

j_gene: TRBJ2-3
d_gene: NA
v_gene: TRBV30
abundance: few
CDR3nt: TGTGCCTGGAGTGTTACGGGTAATACGCAGTATTTT
CDR3aa: CAWSVTGNTQYF

j_gene: TRBJ1-5
d_gene: TRBD1
v_gene: TRBV6-5
abundance: NA
CDR3nt: TGTGCCAGCACCTCCGGGACAGGGCGTCAGCCCCAGCATTTT
CDR3aa: CASTSGTGRQPQHF

j_gene: TRBJ1-5
d_gene: TRBD1
v_gene: TRBV30
abundance: NA
CDR3nt: TGTGCCTGGGACAGGGGTAGTCAGCCCCAGCATTTT
CDR3aa: CAWDRGSQPQHF

j_gene: TRBJ2-1
d_gene: NA
v_gene: TRBV19
abundance: NA
CDR3nt: TGTGCCACCCTAGGGGGGGGACAGGAGCAGTTCTTC
CDR3aa: CATLGGGQEQFF

j_gene: TRBJ1-1
d_gene: NA
v_gene: TRBV7-2
abundance: NA
CDR3nt: TGTGCCAGCACCGCTAGGCGGCCGCTCATGAACACTGAAGCTTTCTTT
CDR3aa: CASTARRPLMNTEAFF

j_gene: TRBJ1-5
d_gene: NA
v_gene: TRBV7-2
abundance: NA
CDR3nt: TGTGCCAGCAGCCACCGGGGGGGTAGCAATCAGCCCCAGCATTTT
CDR3aa: CASSHRGGSNQPQHF

j_gene: TRBJ2-5
d_gene: TRBD2
v_gene: TRBV7-2
abundance: NA
CDR3nt: TGTGCCAGCAGCTTAGCGGGGACTAGCGGGGAGACCCAGTACTTC
CDR3aa: CASSLAGTSGETQYF

j_gene: TRBJ2-6
d_gene: NA
v_gene: TRBV10-2
abundance: NA
CDR3nt: TGCGCCAGCAGTGGCAGTGGAACTGGGGCCAACGTCCTGACTTTC
CDR3aa: CASSGSGTGANVLTF

j_gene: TRBJ1-1
d_gene: TRBD1
v_gene: TRBV5-1
abundance: NA
CDR3nt: TGCGCCAGCAGCGGGGGGACAGGGTACACTGAAGCTTTCTTT
CDR3aa: CASSGGTGYTEAFF

j_gene: TRBJ2-3
d_gene: NA
v_gene: TRBV5-5
abundance: NA
CDR3nt: TGTGCCAGCAGCTTCGGGTCAGGGGTAGGCACAGATACGCAGTATTTT
CDR3aa: CASSFGSGVGTDTQYF

j_gene: TRBJ2-7
d_gene: NA
v_gene: TRBV11-1
abundance: NA
CDR3nt: TGTGCCAGCAGCCTAGCGTACGGACAGGTATCAGCCTACGAGCAGTACTTC
CDR3aa: CASSLAYGQVSAYEQYF

j_gene: TRBJ1-5
d_gene: TRBD1
v_gene: TRBV5-5
abundance: once
CDR3nt: TGTGCCAGCAGCTTGGGACAGGGGGCTTTTAGCAATCAGCCCCAGCATTTT
CDR3aa: CASSLGQGAFSNQPQHF

j_gene: TRBJ1-2
d_gene: NA
v_gene: TRBV7-2
abundance: NA
CDR3nt: TGTGCCAGCAGCTTTAGCCAGGGCCAAAGCTATGGCTACACCTTC
CDR3aa: CASSFSQGQSYGYTF

j_gene: TRBJ1-4
d_gene: NA
v_gene: TRBV21-1
abundance: NA
CDR3nt: TGTGCCAGCAGCAAAGACGGGACGGGGCTTTTT
CDR3aa: CASSKDGTGLF

j_gene: TRBJ2-2
d_gene: TRBD1
v_gene: TRBV10-3
abundance: NA
CDR3nt: TGTGCCATCAGCCCGGGACAGGGGGCGCCCGGGGAGCTGTTTTTT
CDR3aa: CAISPGQGAPGELFF

j_gene: TRBJ1-2
d_gene: NA
v_gene: TRBV5-1
abundance: NA
CDR3nt: TGCGCCAGCAGCTTGGACGGCAATAACTATGGCTACACCTTC
CDR3aa: CASSLDGNNYGYTF

j_gene: TRBJ2-3
d_gene: NA
v_gene: TRBV27
abundance: NA
CDR3nt: TGTGCCAGCAGTTTATCGCGCACAGATACGCAGTATTTT
CDR3aa: CASSLSRTDTQYF

j_gene: TRBJ2-5
d_gene: NA
v_gene: TRBV11-2
abundance: NA
CDR3nt: TGTGCCAGCAGCTTGGGGTGGGCCGCTGAGACCCAGTACTTC
CDR3aa: CASSLGWAAETQYF

j_gene: TRBJ2-2
d_gene: NA
v_gene: TRBV5-1
abundance: NA
CDR3nt: TGCGCCAGCAGCCTGGAAACAAGTTCCACCGGGGAGCTGTTTTTT
CDR3aa: CASSLETSSTGELFF

j_gene: TRBJ2-1
d_gene: NA
v_gene: TRBV7-9
abundance: NA
CDR3nt: TGTGCCAGCAGCTTATGGCCCCTAGGGCAGTTCTTC
CDR3aa: CASSLWPLGQFF

j_gene: TRBJ1-2
d_gene: NA
v_gene: TRBV7-9
abundance: NA
CDR3nt: TGTGCCAGCAGCTCGACGGCATATGGCTACACCTTC
CDR3aa: CASSSTAYGYTF

j_gene: TRBJ1-1
d_gene: NA
v_gene: TRBV29-1
abundance: NA
CDR3nt: TGCAGCGTTGAACGGAGGGCGGCGAACACTGAAGCTTTCTTT
CDR3aa: CSVERRAANTEAFF

j_gene: TRBJ2-1
d_gene: TRBD1
v_gene: TRBV3-1/TRBV3-2
abundance: NA
CDR3nt: TGTGCCAGCAGCCTTCGACAGGGTGCTAGTGATGAGCAGTTCTTC
CDR3aa: CASSLRQGASDEQFF

j_gene: TRBJ2-3
d_gene: NA
v_gene: TRBV14
abundance: NA
CDR3nt: TGTGCCAGCAGCCACACCCAAACGATCACAGATACGCAGTATTTT
CDR3aa: CASSHTQTITDTQYF

j_gene: TRBJ2-7
d_gene: NA
v_gene: TRBV5-1
abundance: once
CDR3nt: TGCGCCAGTAAACTCGGGCAGGGAATGACCTACGAGCAGTACTTC
CDR3aa: CASKLGQGMTYEQYF

j_gene: TRBJ2-1
d_gene: TRBD2
v_gene: TRBV7-3
abundance: NA
CDR3nt: TGTGCCAGCAGCCGTACTAGCGGACGATACAATGAGCAGTTCTTC
CDR3aa: CASSRTSGRYNEQFF

j_gene: TRBJ2-2
d_gene: TRBD2
v_gene: TRBV3-1/TRBV3-2
abundance: NA
CDR3nt: TGTGCCAGCAGCAAATGGACTAGCGGGAGCTCCGGGGAGCTGTTTTTT
CDR3aa: CASSKWTSGSSGELFF

j_gene: TRBJ1-5
d_gene: NA
v_gene: TRBV6-6
abundance: NA
CDR3nt: TGTGCCAGCAGTGACGATCAGCCCCAGCATTTT
CDR3aa: CASSDDQPQHF

j_gene: TRBJ2-7
d_gene: NA
v_gene: TRBV7-3
abundance: NA
CDR3nt: TGTGCCAGCAGCTTAACGGGATCGGCCGAGCAGTACTTC
CDR3aa: CASSLTGSAEQYF

j_gene: TRBJ1-5
d_gene: TRBD1
v_gene: TRBV6-5
abundance: once
CDR3nt: TGTGCCAGCACTAGAGGACAGGGGACGGATCAGCCCCAGCATTTT
CDR3aa: CASTRGQGTDQPQHF

j_gene: TRBJ2-7
d_gene: TRBD2
v_gene: TRBV19
abundance: NA
CDR3nt: TGTGCCAGTAGCTTCGGACTAGCCGACGAGCAGTACTTC
CDR3aa: CASSFGLADEQYF

j_gene: TRBJ1-5
d_gene: TRBD1
v_gene: TRBV10-3
abundance: NA
CDR3nt: TGTGCCATCAGTGCGGGACAGGGGGATCAGCCCCAGCATTTT
CDR3aa: CAISAGQGDQPQHF

j_gene: TRBJ2-7
d_gene: TRBD2
v_gene: TRBV2
abundance: NA
CDR3nt: TGTGCCAGCAGGGGAGCGGGAAACTCCTACGAGCAGTACTTC
CDR3aa: CASRGAGNSYEQYF

j_gene: TRBJ2-7
d_gene: TRBD1
v_gene: TRBV5-1
abundance: few
CDR3nt: TGCGCCAGCAGCTTTACTTACAGGGGCTACGAGCAGTACTTC
CDR3aa: CASSFTYRGYEQYF

j_gene: TRBJ2-7
d_gene: TRBD1
v_gene: TRBV3-1/TRBV3-2
abundance: NA
CDR3nt: TGTGCCACAACCCGGGACAGGGGATCCTACGAGCAGTACTTC
CDR3aa: CATTRDRGSYEQYF

j_gene: TRBJ1-6
d_gene: NA
v_gene: TRBV2
abundance: NA
CDR3nt: TGTGCCAGCAGTGGGGGGACGGCTAATTCACCCCTCCACTTT
CDR3aa: CASSGGTANSPLHF